These T cell receptor beta chains were read from a single sample in a study of technical replicates of blood from several donors. The method was immunoSEQ multiplex PCR; TCRdb's version includes in-frame clones alone and lacks a portion of them. The data hold nearly 80,000 clones, with around 94% observed a single time. Specimen: T cells isolated from PBMCs. Receptor source: a human donor in good health. The CDR3 runs from the conserved cysteine through the conserved F or W. Fields, in order: D gene, clone size, J gene, V gene, CDR3 DNA, CDR3 protein. The D gene is left open where the match is weak. Rows give clone size only sometimes, using once, few, many, or a class for an expanded clone.

TRBD2 - TRBJ2-3 TRBV6-5 TGTGCCAGCAGTTCGCGACTAGCGGGAGCAGGGGATACGCAGTATTTT CASSSRLAGAGDTQYF
- - TRBJ2-6 TRBV13 TGTGCCAGCAGCTTAGGCCTCTCTGGGGCCAACGTCCTGACTTTC CASSLGLSGANVLTF
- - TRBJ1-2 TRBV27 TGTGCCAGCAGCCTCATACCGGGTGATAACTATGGCTACACCTTC CASSLIPGDNYGYTF
TRBD1 once TRBJ1-2 TRBV6-6 TGTGCCAGCAGTTATTCCGGGACAGCTAACTATGGCTACACCTTC CASSYSGTANYGYTF
TRBD1 - TRBJ2-2 TRBV6-5 TGTGCCAGCAGTTATGGGACAGCATACACCGGGGAGCTGTTTTTT CASSYGTAYTGELFF
- - TRBJ2-7 TRBV9 TGTGCCAGCAGCGTGGGGACGGGGGTGTCCTACGAGCAGTACTTC CASSVGTGVSYEQYF
- - TRBJ2-7 TRBV19 TGTGCCAGTAGTATAGTAGCGGATCTCTACGAGCAGTACTTC CASSIVADLYEQYF
- few TRBJ1-1 TRBV29-1 TGCAGCGTCTCGTCGGGGAACTGGAACACTGAAGCTTTCTTT CSVSSGNWNTEAFF
- - TRBJ1-1 TRBV9 TGTGCCAGCAGCGTAGGGGGCAGCATGAACACTGAAGCTTTCTTT CASSVGGSMNTEAFF
- - TRBJ1-1 TRBV9 TGTGCCAGCAGCGCCGGGACGGGGGCTGAAGCTTTCTTT CASSAGTGAEAFF
- - TRBJ1-1 TRBV7-3 TGTGCCAGCAGCTTAACGCGGGGGCTGACTGAAGCTTTCTTT CASSLTRGLTEAFF
TRBD1 - TRBJ2-1 TRBV19 TGTGCCAGTAGTTTAGACAGGGTAGAATACAATGAGCAGTTCTTC CASSLDRVEYNEQFF
TRBD1 - TRBJ1-1 TRBV7-6 TGTGCCAGCAGCTTACAGGGGGCGCGGACTGAAGCTTTCTTT CASSLQGARTEAFF
TRBD2 - TRBJ2-7 TRBV5-1 TGCGCCAGCAGCTTGGTCCCCGGACTAGCCTACGAGCAGTACTTC CASSLVPGLAYEQYF
TRBD1 - TRBJ1-1 TRBV19 TGTGCCAGTACCTCCTTCGGGACAGCAGACACTGAAGCTTTCTTT CASTSFGTADTEAFF
- once TRBJ1-1 TRBV5-1 TGCGCCAGCAGCTTGGGGGAGCTGAACACTGAAGCTTTCTTT CASSLGELNTEAFF
- - TRBJ1-1 TRBV28 TGTGCCAGCAGTTCTGGACTGGTTGAAGCTTTCTTT CASSSGLVEAFF
- - TRBJ2-3 TRBV6-6 TGTGCCAGCAGTTACCGTAGCACAGATACGCAGTATTTT CASSYRSTDTQYF
TRBD1 - TRBJ2-1 TRBV6-5 TGTGCCAGCAGTGCTACGGCAGGGGGCAAGGGTGAGCAGTTCTTC CASSATAGGKGEQFF
- - TRBJ1-6 TRBV30 TGTGCCTGGAGTGTATGGGGGCCCCTCGGCTCACCCCTCCACTTT CAWSVWGPLGSPLHF
TRBD1 - TRBJ2-7 TRBV5-1 TGCGCCAGCAGCGGGGGACAGAGCTCTACCTACGAGCAGTACTTC CASSGGQSSTYEQYF
TRBD2 - TRBJ2-3 TRBV27 TGTGCCAGCAGTTTGCCTAGCGGGGCAGATACGCAGTATTTT CASSLPSGADTQYF
- - TRBJ2-7 TRBV7-7 TGTGCCAGCAGCCTCGGACAGAACTACGAGCAGTACTTC CASSLGQNYEQYF
- - TRBJ2-6 TRBV19 TGTGCCAGTGAAGGGGGAACGGTGGCAGGGGCCAACGTCCTGACTTTC CASEGGTVAGANVLTF
- - TRBJ1-2 TRBV29-1 TGCAGCGTTGAAGGAACACAGATTTACTATGGCTACACCTTC CSVEGTQIYYGYTF
TRBD1 - TRBJ1-4 TRBV29-1 TGCAGCGCCCGCCCGACAGGGCTTAATGAAAAACTGTTTTTT CSARPTGLNEKLFF
TRBD2 - TRBJ2-2 TRBV2 TGTGCCAGCAGTGAAGGCGCGGGAGGGACCGGGGAGCTGTTTTTT CASSEGAGGTGELFF
TRBD2 - TRBJ2-5 TRBV7-9 TGTGCCAGCAGCTTTCGGGGTAGCGGGAGACACCAAGAGACCCAGTACTTC CASSFRGSGRHQETQYF
- few TRBJ1-1 TRBV6-1 TGTGCCAGCAGTGGACGGGAGAACACTGAAGCTTTCTTT CASSGRENTEAFF
- - TRBJ2-2 TRBV19 TGTGCCAGTAGTATCGGTAGCACCGGGGAGCTGTTTTTT CASSIGSTGELFF
- - TRBJ2-2 TRBV10-2 TGCGCCAGCACCATCACCGGGGAGCTGTTTTTT CASTITGELFF
- - TRBJ1-1 TRBV4-1 TGCGCCAGCAGATCCGGACGGGAAAACACTGAAGCTTTCTTT CASRSGRENTEAFF
- - TRBJ2-2 TRBV5-8 TGTGCCAGCAGCTTGGAAGGGGTGAACACCGGGGAGCTGTTTTTT CASSLEGVNTGELFF
TRBD1 - TRBJ1-1 TRBV6-5 TGTGCCAGCAGTCGGGACAGGGGATCCACTGAAGCTTTCTTT CASSRDRGSTEAFF
- - TRBJ1-2 TRBV5-1 TGCGCCAGCAGCTTGCGTGGCTACACCTTC CASSLRGYTF
TRBD1 - TRBJ2-5 TRBV30 TGTGCCTGGAGTTCACAGGGGTTCGACCAAGAGACCCAGTACTTC CAWSSQGFDQETQYF
TRBD1 - TRBJ1-2 TRBV28 TGTGCCAGCAGTAGGCTAGGGACAGCCTATGGCTACACCTTC CASSRLGTAYGYTF
- - TRBJ1-2 TRBV9 TGTGCCAGCAGCGAGGGGGACTACGCGGGAGGCTACACCTTC CASSEGDYAGGYTF
TRBD1 - TRBJ1-1 TRBV29-1 TGCAGCGTTGGGACAGGGATGAACACTGAAGCTTTCTTT CSVGTGMNTEAFF
TRBD2 - TRBJ2-5 TRBV5-4 TGTGCCAGCAGCTTTAATAGCGGGAGTGGGGAGACCCAGTACTTC CASSFNSGSGETQYF
- once TRBJ2-1 TRBV25-1 TGTGCCAGCAGTGAATGGTATCTGGGGGGGGCGCCACACAATGAGCAGTTCTTC CASSEWYLGGAPHNEQFF
- - TRBJ2-1 TRBV4-3 TGCGCCAGCAGCCAAGGATACTTACTAGCAGGCTTGACAAATGAGCAGTTCTTC CASSQGYLLAGLTNEQFF
- - TRBJ1-2 TRBV9 TGTGCCAGCAGCTCCCGTATGAGAACCTATTATGGCTACACCTTC CASSSRMRTYYGYTF
- - TRBJ2-3 TRBV5-1 TGCGCCAGCAGCTTGGTCGGGAGTATGGATACGCAGTATTTT CASSLVGSMDTQYF
TRBD1 - TRBJ2-7 TRBV27 TGTGCCAGCCTCAAGGACAGGGTCCCCGAGCAGTACTTC CASLKDRVPEQYF
- once TRBJ2-7 TRBV6-5 TGTGCCAGCAGTTACTCCGTCTACTCCTACGAGCAGTACTTC CASSYSVYSYEQYF
- - TRBJ1-1 TRBV5-1 TGCGCCAGCAGCGGGGGCCTCACAGGGATTGAAGCTTTCTTT CASSGGLTGIEAFF
- - TRBJ2-1 TRBV7-3 TGTGCCAGCAGCTGGGGAGGAGGGCCTACCAATGAGCAGTTCTTC CASSWGGGPTNEQFF
- - TRBJ2-7 TRBV19 TGTGCCAGTAGTATGTACGGGCTGGGGACACCCATTTACGAGCAGTACTTC CASSMYGLGTPIYEQYF
- - TRBJ1-1 TRBV6-5 TGTGCCAGCCTAGCGCCGCACGGGGTAGAGGCTTTCTTT CASLAPHGVEAFF
TRBD1 - TRBJ2-2 TRBV4-1 TGCGCCAGCAGCCGACAGGGGGGCCTCGGGGAGCTGTTTTTT CASSRQGGLGELFF
TRBD1 once TRBJ1-3 TRBV9 TGTGCCAGCAGCGTAGCAGGACAGGGACTCTCTGGAAACACCATATATTTT CASSVAGQGLSGNTIYF